The sequence of this T cell receptor beta chain was determined in a study of identical twins. Germline values: CDR1 DFQATT, CDR2 SNEGSKA (reference sequence). The CDR3 extends over 13 amino acids. V lost 3 bases and J 3 bases, leaving 12 bases between the germline ends. TCRdb redid the calling of the 5' RACE reads with MiXCR, one entry per CDR3 protein. This repertoire shows 650,000 to 800,000 distinct CDR3 sequences, approximately 9% found once; its top ten account for 0.75% to 1%. This clonotype came up a few times. This same sample was also taken into another study, of yellow fever vaccine responses in identical twins.

This chain joins TRBV20-1 and TRBJ2-7, with D possibly being TRBD1 (5 bases). This TCR came from a woman in her late teens or twenties in good health. Sequenced material: PBMCs. The DNA for the CDR3 is TGCAGTGCTAGTGGCCAGGGATACTACGAGCAGTACTTC. Translating gives CSASGQGYYEQYF.